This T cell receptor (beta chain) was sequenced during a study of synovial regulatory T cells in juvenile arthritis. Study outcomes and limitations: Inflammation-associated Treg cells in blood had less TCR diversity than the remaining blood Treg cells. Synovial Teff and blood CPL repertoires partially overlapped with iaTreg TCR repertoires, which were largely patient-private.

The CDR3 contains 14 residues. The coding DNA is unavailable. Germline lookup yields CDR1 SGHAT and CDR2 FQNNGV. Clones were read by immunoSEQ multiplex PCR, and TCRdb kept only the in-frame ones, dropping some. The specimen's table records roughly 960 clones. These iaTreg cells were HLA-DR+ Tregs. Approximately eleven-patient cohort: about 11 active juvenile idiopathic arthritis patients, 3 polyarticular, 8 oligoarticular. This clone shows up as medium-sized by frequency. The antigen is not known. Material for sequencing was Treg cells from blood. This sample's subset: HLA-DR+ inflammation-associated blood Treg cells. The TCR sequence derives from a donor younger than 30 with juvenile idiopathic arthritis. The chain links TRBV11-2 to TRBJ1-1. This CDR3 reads CASSPGTGNTEAFF.